The 22 T cell receptor beta chains given below trace back to one sample, sequenced in a study of cytomegalovirus exposure and HLA in healthy donors. The PCR ran on 60 Vbeta and 13 Jbeta primers. Some clones are missing from TCRdb's copy, which holds only in-frame ones; the method was immunoSEQ multiplex PCR. The data hold some 100,000 clones, with about four fifths observed a single time. The sequenced sample was PBMCs. The receptors come from a woman in her twenties or thirties in good health and CMV-seronegative.

V gene TRBV5-4 combines with J gene TRBJ2-6; no clear D. Per germline, CDR1 SGHNT and CDR2 YYREEE (reference sequence). V gave up 4 bases and J gave up 0 bases, with 8 bases separating them. CDR3 length: 15 residues. CDR3 amino acids: CASSRVSSGANVLTF. The DNA for the CDR3 is TGTGCCAGCAGCCGAGTTAGCTCTGGGGCCAACGTCCTGACTTTC.

The chain carries TRBV7-9 and TRBJ2-1; 11 bases map to TRBD2. Trimming took 11 bases from V and 3 from J; bases not matched to a gene: 3. Germline V gene data show CDR1 as SEHNR and CDR2 as FQNEAQ (reference sequence). The CDR3 loop spans 13 amino acids. CDR3 loop: CASGTSGYNEQFF. The CDR3, as DNA: TGTGCCTCCGGGACTAGCGGCTACAATGAGCAGTTCTTC.

The chain joins TRBV7-6 to TRBJ2-1; TRBD2 agrees at 8 bases. Germline assignment: CDR1 SGHVS and CDR2 FNYEAQ. The CDR3 length is 16 residues. V gave up 1 base and J gave up 5 bases; unmatched junction bases: 7. CDR3 sequence reads: CASSLGTGTRHNEQFF. The CDR3, as DNA: TGTGCCAGCAGCTTAGGAACCGGGACTAGACACAATGAGCAGTTCTTC.

This clone was picked up one time. The genes are TRBV7-8 and TRBJ1-5, with D unclear. CDR3 length equals 13 residues. The V end lost 6 bases, the J end lost 2 bases, and 8 bases lay between the germline ends. Germline assignment: CDR1 SGHVS and CDR2 FQNEAQ. The CDR3 DNA reads TGTGCCAGCAGTTCTAGCGGCAATCAGCCCCAGCATTTT. Translated: CASSSSGNQPQHF. The entire variable domain, with the rest obtained from reference TRBV7-8 and TRBJ1-5, is as follows: GAGVSQSPRYKVAKRGQDVALRCDPISGHVSLFWYQQALGQGPEFLTYFQNEAQLDKSGLPSDRFFAERPEGSVSTLKIQRTQQEDSAVYLCASSSSGNQPQHFGDGTRLSIL.

The gene calls are TRBV28 and TRBJ1-3; D unresolved. V was trimmed by 6 bases and J by 1 base, leaving 10 bases between them. Looked up from germline, CDR1 is MDHEN and CDR2 is SYDVKM. The CDR3 is made up of 14 amino acids. The CDR3 DNA sequence: TGTGCCAGCAGGGGAGGTTGGTCTGGAAACACCATATATTTT. Its translation is CASRGGWSGNTIYF.

The chain combines TRBV28 with TRBJ1-5; 7 bases line up with TRBD1. V shed 4 bases, J shed 7 bases, and the junction held 13 bases outside the gene matches. CDR3 length equals 16 residues. CDR1 is MDHEN, CDR2 SYDVKM, per germline. The CDR3 spells CASSSRDRVLGQPQHF. In nucleotides, the CDR3 is TGTGCCAGCAGTTCTCGGGACAGAGTGTTAGGGCAGCCCCAGCATTTT.

The V call is TRBV19, the J call TRBJ2-3, with 9 positions matching TRBD1. CDR1 and CDR2 (germline): LNHDA, SQIVND (reference sequence). V shed 7 bases, J shed 4 bases, and the junction held 9 bases outside the gene matches. The CDR3 runs to 15 residues. The CDR3, as DNA: TGTGCCAGTATGTTTGGGACAGGGCCTCCAGATACGCAGTATTTT. Translated, it gives CASMFGTGPPDTQYF.

This clone was found once. V gene TRBV4-1 combines with J gene TRBJ1-1; D ambiguous. Per germline, CDR1 MGHRA and CDR2 YSYEKL. The CDR3 is 14 residues long. V was pared by 4 bases and J by 4 bases, with 13 bases between. CDR3 nucleotide sequence: TGCGCCAGCAGCCCGGTGGGGAGGAGCACTGAAGCTTTCTTT. Amino acids: CASSPVGRSTEAFF.

CDR3 in amino acids: CASSENMNTEAFF. DNA for the CDR3: TGTGCCAGCAGTGAGAACATGAACACTGAAGCTTTCTTT. The chain employs TRBV6-1 and TRBJ1-1, with no clear D. CDR3 length equals 13 residues. The germline V gene encodes CDR1 MNHNS and CDR2 SASEGT. The V end lost 3 bases, the J end lost 0 bases, and 5 bases lay between the germline ends.

The chain joins TRBV5-6 to TRBJ2-1; 11 nucleotides match TRBD2. Trimming cost V 5 bases and J 3 bases; bases outside gene matches: 4. The CDR3 extends over 15 amino acids. Germline V lookup: CDR1 SGHDT, CDR2 YYEEEE. CDR3 nucleotides: TGTGCCAGCAGTCTAGCGGGAGGCTTCTACAATGAGCAGTTCTTC. As protein: CASSLAGGFYNEQFF. The variable domain in full, completed from reference TRBV5-6 and TRBJ2-1, reads DAGVTQSPTHLIKTRGQQVTLRCSPKSGHDTVSWYQQALGQGPQFIFQYYEEEERQRGNFPDRFSGHQFPNYSSELNVNALLLGDSALYLCASSLAGGFYNEQFFGPGTRLTVL.

Regarding this clone: The junction departs from germline at one end; a sequencing error may be responsible. The rearrangement uses TRBV7-9 and TRBJ1-3; D remains ambiguous. CDR1 and CDR2 (germline): SEHNR, FQNEAQ (reference sequence). This CDR3 is built from 16 residues. This chain's CDR3 is CSSSLDRNYAGNTIYF. DNA of the CDR3: TGTTCCAGCAGCTTAGATCGAAATTACGCGGGAAACACCATATATTTT.

The genes are TRBV9 and TRBJ2-1; TRBD2 matches 12 bases. The CDR3 covers 17 residues. With V trimmed by 4 bases and J by 5 bases, 10 bases remained unmatched. Germline loops: CDR1 SGDLS, CDR2 YYNGEE. CDR3 bases: TGTGCCAGCAGCTCCCGGCTAGCGGGAGGGCCAAACAATGAGCAGTTCTTC. Protein sequence: CASSSRLAGGPNNEQFF. Drawing the rest from reference TRBV9 and TRBJ2-1, the complete variable domain is DSGVTQTPKHLITATGQRVTLRCSPRSGDLSVYWYQQSLDQGLQFLIQYYNGEERAKGNILERFSAQQFPDLHSELNLSSLELGDSALYFCASSSRLAGGPNNEQFFGPGTRLTVL.

The CDR3 nucleotides are TGTGCCAGCAGCCACCTGACTAGCGGGAGGGGAAGCGACGAGCAGTACTTC. Translated: CASSHLTSGRGSDEQYF. The rearrangement links TRBV16 to TRBJ2-7; 14 bases agree with TRBD2. The V and J ends lost 3 bases and 5 bases, in that order; junction bases with no gene match: 9. Germline V gives CDR1 KGHSY, CDR2 FQNENV. The CDR3 loop spans 17 amino acids.

The J gene is TRBJ2-7, the V gene TRBV13; TRBD2 matches 13 bases. This CDR3 is built from 16 residues. In germline, CDR1 is PRHDT, CDR2 FYEKMQ (reference sequence). With V trimmed by 1 base and J by 5 bases, 5 bases remained unmatched. CDR3 sequence: CASSLVGLAGSHEQYF. The CDR3 region has the DNA TGTGCCAGCAGCTTAGTGGGACTAGCGGGGAGCCACGAGCAGTACTTC.

The CDR3 DNA reads as TGCGCCAGCAGCTTGGCCGTAGCTGGGGCCAACGTCCTGACTTTC. It yields the protein CASSLAVAGANVLTF. The chain is built from TRBV5-1 and TRBJ2-6, with D hard to call. The CDR3 spans 15 residues. The ends were cut back, 0 bases at V and 2 bases at J, with 6 bases in the middle. The germline gives CDR1 SGHRS, CDR2 YFSETQ.

This chain connects TRBV7-9 to TRBJ1-3; TRBD1 matches 8 bases. J was trimmed by 0 bases and V by 7 bases; bases with no gene match: 11. The germline V gene encodes CDR1 SEHNR and CDR2 FQNEAQ (reference sequence). This CDR3 region has 17 residues. This CDR3 reads CASILTGTGSSGNTIYF. DNA for the CDR3: TGTGCCAGCATCCTGACCGGGACAGGATCCTCTGGAAACACCATATATTTT.

About this clone: The same CDR3 is also encoded by other DNA sequences in this sample. The rearrangement uses TRBV5-1 and TRBJ2-1, with 10 bases fitting TRBD2. Trimming cost V 2 bases and J 4 bases; bases outside gene matches: 3. The CDR3 consists of 15 residues. Germline CDR1 SGHRS, CDR2 YFSETQ. CDR3 residues: CASSLRTSGYNEQFF. The CDR3 bases are TGCGCCAGCAGCTTAAGGACTAGCGGTTACAATGAGCAGTTCTTC.

This chain joins TRBV30 and TRBJ2-2, with TRBD2 matching 7 bases. The V gene's germline CDR1 is GTSNPN and CDR2 SVGIG (reference sequence). V lost 5 bases, J lost 7 bases, and 1 base stayed unmatched. The CDR3 is 11 amino acids. In DNA, the CDR3 is TGTGCCTGGGGGGGGGTCGGGGAGCTGTTTTTT. Protein product: CAWGGVGELFF.

The chain couples TRBV18 to TRBJ1-1; D is unresolved. The V gene lost 0 bases and the J gene lost 2 bases, with 10 bases spanning the gap. The germline gives CDR1 KGHSH, CDR2 LQKENI. CDR3 length: 15 residues. The CDR3 region is CASSPPGRVNTEAFF. CDR3 nucleotide sequence: TGTGCCAGCTCACCACCGGGCAGAGTAAACACTGAAGCTTTCTTT.

V gene TRBV19 combines with J gene TRBJ2-1; D might be TRBD2 (6 bases). This CDR3 comprises 14 residues. Germline CDR1 LNHDA, CDR2 SQIVND (reference sequence). V lost 8 bases, J lost 4 bases, and 15 bases lay in between. The CDR3 nucleotides read TGTGCCAGTCGGAGGGAGATAACGTACAATGAGCAGTTCTTC. Its translation is CASRREITYNEQFF.

V gene TRBV13 combines with J gene TRBJ2-2; D is unresolved. The CDR3 covers 12 residues. Trimming left V 5 bases short and J 6 bases short, with 7 bases between. Germline lookup yields CDR1 PRHDT and CDR2 FYEKMQ (reference sequence). The CDR3 DNA follows: TGTGCCAGCAGCCCGGGTGCCGGGGAGCTGTTTTTT. Encoded protein: CASSPGAGELFF. The entire variable domain, with the rest obtained from reference TRBV13 and TRBJ2-2, is as follows: AAGVIQSPRHLIKEKRETATLKCYPIPRHDTVYWYQQGPGQDPQFLISFYEKMQSDKGSIPDRFSAQQFSDYHSELNMSSLELGDSALYFCASSPGAGELFFGEGSRLTVL.

The chain couples TRBV7-9 to TRBJ1-2; D possibly corresponds to TRBD1 (6 bases). The CDR3 has 14 residues. V was cut by 6 bases and J by 3 bases, with 14 bases left in between. CDR1 and CDR2 (germline): SEHNR, FQNEAQ (reference sequence). The CDR3, as DNA: TGTGCCAGCAGACCCAGGGGTTCCTACTATGGCTACACCTTC. Amino acids: CASRPRGSYYGYTF.